This TCR beta chain originates from a study of blood T cell repertoires in COVID-19. The wider study: The United States, Italy and Spain provided the acute and convalescent COVID-19 samples. Sample material is recorded as cDNA or gDNA derived from T cells, B-cell-depleted T cells, or PBMCs.

This clone occurred once. Measured with immunoSEQ multiplex PCR; TCRdb has only the in-frame clones, and not every one. The data show about 240,000 clones, around 83% seen once. The V gene lost 3 bases and the J gene lost 5 bases, with 17 bases spanning the gap. The CDR3 is 15 residues long. The germline CDR1 and CDR2 sequences are SGHVS and FQNEAQ. The receptor was derived from a woman aged 55-75 years with active or convalescent COVID-19. The chain links TRBV7-8 to TRBJ2-7, with D possibly TRBD2 on 7 matching bases. Source material: peripheral blood. The CDR3 protein is CASSLAGAGANEQYF. In DNA, the CDR3 is TGTGCCAGCAGCTTGGCCGGGGCGGGGGCGAACGAGCAGTACTTC.